This TCR beta chain was profiled in a study of CD8+CD57+ T cells in acquired aplastic anemia. Previously, flow cytometry had revealed CD8+CD57+ cell expansion in the patients chosen for sequencing. According to the study, genomic DNA was the template for TCR beta VDJ and CDR3 profiling. TCRdb reprocessed the reads with MiXCR, giving one entry per CDR3 protein. The data contain approximately 300,000 distinct CDR3 sequences, 45% to 65% of them singletons. The V segment lost 6 bases and the J segment 7 bases; nucleotides outside the gene matches: 10. Germline loops: CDR1 SQVTM, CDR2 ANQGSEA. The CDR3 totals 14 residues.

Sequencing input: sorted CD4+, CD8+, or CD8+CD57+ T cells (not recorded which) from PBMCs. J is TRBJ2-2 and V is TRBV29-1; 8 nucleotides line up with TRBD1. This clonotype was sampled from a human donor with aplastic anemia. The CDR3 DNA reads as TGCAGCGTGGAGGGGCAGGGGGCCTTCGGGGAGCTGTTTTTT. It translates to CSVEGQGAFGELFF.